A single T cell receptor (beta chain) is shown here with its context. Method: immunoSEQ multiplex PCR; TCRdb's copy keeps in-frame clones and lacks some. In the table there are more than 40,000 clones, about 88% of which are singletons. These data come from a study of radiotherapy plus CTLA-4 blockade in lung cancer. Chemo-refractory metastatic non-small-cell lung cancer patients received focal radiation with ipilimumab CTLA-4 blockade. This receptor was obtained from a human donor with non-small cell lung cancer whose response to radiotherapy plus ipilimumab could not be evaluated. Sample: peripheral blood, taken from a patient treated with radiotherapy plus ipilimumab.

In DNA, the CDR3 is TGTGCCACCAGCAAAGGAGGGACAGTCTTTAACTATGGCTACACCTTC. Translating it yields CATSKGGTVFNYGYTF. The chain uses TRBV15 and TRBJ1-2; 7 bases fit TRBD1. V lost 4 bases, J lost 1 base, and 9 bases stayed unmatched. This CDR3 comprises 16 residues. The germline CDR1 and CDR2 sequences are LNHNV and YYDKDF (reference sequence).